Listed below are T cell receptor beta chains from one sample, sequenced in a study of T cells and Merkel cell carcinoma outcomes. Repertoires were generated with immunoSEQ multiplex PCR, while TCRdb's copy carries only in-frame clones and drops some. The table has just over 15,000 clones, over 70% seen once. The source material was tumor tissue from Merkel cell carcinoma. The receptor source for this set is a human donor with Merkel cell carcinoma. Each CDR3 is given with its conserved first and last residue. The D gene is left open where the match is weak. Where a row states a size, it is once, few, many or the class of an expanded clone; other rows omit it.

TRBJ2-2 | - | - | TRBV11-2 | CASSPSDHTGELFF | TGTGCCAGCAGCCCCTCGGATCACACCGGGGAGCTGTTTTTT
TRBJ2-5 | - | - | TRBV21-1 | CASSKEGGENVETQYF | TGTGCCAGCAGCAAAGAGGGCGGAGAAAATGTGGAGACCCAGTACTTC
TRBJ1-5 | - | - | TRBV6-5 | CASSYSAAGVGQPQHF | TGTGCCAGCAGTTACTCGGCGGCAGGGGTGGGTCAGCCCCAGCATTTT
TRBJ2-7 | TRBD1 | - | TRBV27 | CASSGSTGGSEQYF | TGTGCCAGCAGTGGCTCGACAGGGGGGTCCGAGCAGTACTTC
TRBJ2-5 | TRBD1 | - | TRBV6-5 | CASSYGTGGFETQYF | TGTGCCAGCAGTTACGGGACAGGGGGCTTCGAGACCCAGTACTTC
TRBJ2-3 | - | - | TRBV6-5 | CASSSGVGTDTQYF | TGTGCCAGCAGTTCGGGAGTCGGCACAGATACGCAGTATTTT
TRBJ1-3 | - | once | TRBV7-2 | CASSFGPYSGNTIYF | TGTGCCAGCAGCTTCGGTCCCTACTCTGGAAACACCATATATTTT
TRBJ1-5 | - | - | TRBV7-8 | CASSLEGGTGNQPQHF | TGTGCCAGCAGCTTAGAGGGGGGCACGGGCAATCAGCCCCAGCATTTT
TRBJ2-1 | - | - | TRBV28 | CASNPGDWAGNEQFF | TGTGCCAGCAACCCTGGAGATTGGGCAGGGAATGAGCAGTTCTTC
TRBJ2-5 | TRBD1 | - | TRBV5-6 | CASSLRGPETQYF | TGTGCCAGCAGCTTGAGGGGGCCAGAAACCCAGTACTTC
TRBJ1-1 | TRBD1 | - | TRBV2 | CASGRDRVLVAFF | TGTGCCAGCGGCCGGGACAGGGTTTTAGTAGCTTTCTTT
TRBJ1-1 | - | - | TRBV28 | CTSSSFGQPNTEAFF | TGTACCAGCAGTTCTTTTGGACAACCGAACACTGAAGCTTTCTTT
TRBJ1-2 | - | once | TRBV7-8 | CASSFGAVSGYTF | TGTGCCAGCAGCTTCGGGGCAGTTTCGGGCTACACCTTC
TRBJ2-5 | - | - | TRBV14 | CASSQAYQETQYF | TGTGCCAGCAGCCAAGCCTACCAAGAGACCCAGTACTTC
TRBJ2-7 | - | - | TRBV4-2 | CASSQAPRRGKPYEQYF | TGTGCCAGCAGCCAAGCGCCCCGACGGGGGAAGCCCTACGAGCAGTACTTC
TRBJ2-7 | - | - | TRBV18 | CASSPRQKTRDEQYF | TGTGCCAGCTCACCACGACAGAAAACTCGGGACGAGCAGTACTTC
TRBJ2-1 | TRBD1 | - | TRBV29-1 | CSVGTGNYNEQFF | TGCAGCGTCGGGACAGGGAACTACAATGAGCAGTTCTTC
TRBJ1-1 | - | - | TRBV15 | CATSRESQGWTEAFF | TGTGCCACCAGCAGAGAATCGCAGGGATGGACTGAAGCTTTCTTT
TRBJ1-5 | TRBD1 | - | TRBV7-9 | CASSPGRQGIFGDQPQHF | TGTGCCAGCAGCCCTGGGAGACAGGGGATTTTCGGGGATCAGCCCCAGCATTTT